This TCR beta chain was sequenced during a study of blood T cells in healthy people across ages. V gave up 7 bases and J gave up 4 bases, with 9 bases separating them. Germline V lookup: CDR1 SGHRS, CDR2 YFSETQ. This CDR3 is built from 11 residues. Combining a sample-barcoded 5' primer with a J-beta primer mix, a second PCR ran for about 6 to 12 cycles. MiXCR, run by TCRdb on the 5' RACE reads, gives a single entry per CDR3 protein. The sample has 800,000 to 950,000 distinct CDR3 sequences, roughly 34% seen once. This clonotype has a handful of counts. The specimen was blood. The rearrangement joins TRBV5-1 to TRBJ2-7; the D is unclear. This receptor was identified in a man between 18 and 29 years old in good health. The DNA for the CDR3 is TGCGCCAGCCATGGAGAATACGAGCAGTACTTC. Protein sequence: CASHGEYEQYF.